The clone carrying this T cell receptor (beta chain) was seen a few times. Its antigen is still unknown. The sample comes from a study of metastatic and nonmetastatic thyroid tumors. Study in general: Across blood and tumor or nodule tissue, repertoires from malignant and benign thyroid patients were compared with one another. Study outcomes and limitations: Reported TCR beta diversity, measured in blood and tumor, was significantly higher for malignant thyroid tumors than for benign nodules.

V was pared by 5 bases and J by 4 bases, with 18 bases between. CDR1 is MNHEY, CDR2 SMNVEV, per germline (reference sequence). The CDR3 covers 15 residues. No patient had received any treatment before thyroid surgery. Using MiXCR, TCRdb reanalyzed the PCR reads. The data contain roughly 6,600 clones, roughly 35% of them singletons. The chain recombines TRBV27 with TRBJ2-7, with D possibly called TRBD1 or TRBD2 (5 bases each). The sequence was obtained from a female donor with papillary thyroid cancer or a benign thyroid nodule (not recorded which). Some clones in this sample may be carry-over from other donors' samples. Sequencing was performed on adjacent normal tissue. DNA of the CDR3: TGTGCCAGCAGTATGGCTCTCGGGGCCCGGTACGAGCAGTACTTC. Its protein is CASSMALGARYEQYF.